This TCR beta chain was identified during a study of cytomegalovirus exposure and HLA in healthy donors. Across the whole study: A previous analysis identified 95 million to 120 million unique TCR beta sequences derived from some 200 million T cells.

Both 60 Vbeta primers and 13 Jbeta primers went into the PCR. Produced via immunoSEQ multiplex PCR; TCRdb's table is partial and in-frame only. The top ten hold 1% to 1.5% of the sample, which has 250,000 or so clones, about 85% seen once. CDR1 SQVTM and CDR2 ANQGSEA come from the germline V gene. The CDR3 covers 11 residues. Trimming left V 3 bases short and J 4 bases short, with 4 bases between. The chain has TRBV29-1 and TRBJ2-1, with no clear D. This receptor was identified in a human donor in good health. The sequencing input was PBMCs. CDR3 loop: CSVDSYNEQFF. CDR3 nucleotides: TGCAGCGTTGACAGTTACAATGAGCAGTTCTTC.